This entry describes one TCR beta chain. The antigen remains undetermined. Produced via immunoSEQ multiplex PCR; TCRdb's table is partial and in-frame only. The profile shows about 150,000 clones, about nine tenths of them singletons. Germline-derived CDR1 and CDR2 are LGHNA and YSLEER. V shed 0 bases and J 7 bases; nucleotides not matched to a gene: 13. This CDR3 has 18 residues. This specimen belongs to a study of T cell responses to AZD1222 COVID-19 vaccine. Points from the study as a whole: Vaccine-associated CD4 TCRs ranged over spike, dominating at 160-218 and 743-854. It was only after the peak T cell response that any repertoires were sampled.

The source was peripheral blood, collected 28 days after the second AZD1222 dose. The clonotype was recovered from an adult who received the AZD1222 COVID-19 vaccine. The chain recombines TRBV4-3 with TRBJ2-1, with 9 bases identical to TRBD1. The CDR3 sequence: CASSQDPHLGQGRNEQFF. In nucleotides, the CDR3 is TGCGCCAGCAGCCAAGATCCCCACTTGGGACAGGGTCGGAATGAGCAGTTCTTC.